The 12 T cell receptor beta chains below all came from one sample that was sequenced in a study of beta chain features in type 1 diabetes. Sequenced material consisted of expressed TCRB transcripts (all of the isolated RNA was reverse transcribed). Sequencing was performed with immunoSEQ multiplex PCR; in TCRdb, only in-frame clones are kept and a portion is missing. The data show 400,000 to 450,000 clones, approximately 15% seen once. Sequencing used naive CD4+ T cells from blood. These TCRs come from a man aged 25 to 45 in good health.

This clone was detected a few times. The chain couples TRBV10-3 to TRBJ1-1; D gene ambiguous. V was clipped by 2 bases and J by 5 bases, with 6 bases between them. CDR1 and CDR2 (germline): ENHRY, SYGVKD. The CDR3 contains 12 residues. The DNA for the CDR3 is TGTGCCATCAGTGAGGGCGGTACTGAAGCTTTCTTT. It yields the protein CAISEGGTEAFF.

The table lists this clone with a few counts. This chain joins TRBV5-4 and TRBJ2-3, with D maybe TRBD2 (5 bases). The CDR3 extends over 15 amino acids. Trimming shortened V by 8 bases and J by 0 bases, and 16 bases separated the two germline ends. The V gene's germline CDR1 is SGHNT and CDR2 YYREEE (reference sequence). CDR3 nucleotide sequence: TGTGCCAGTAAGCCGGCCGGGGTAAGCACAGATACGCAGTATTTT. Translation: CASKPAGVSTDTQYF.

The chain links TRBV9 to TRBJ1-3; D call uncertain. This CDR3 is built from 11 residues. The V and J ends lost 3 bases and 3 bases respectively, with 1 base between them. Per germline, CDR1 SGDLS and CDR2 YYNGEE. CDR3 DNA sequence: TGTGCCAGCAGCGGTGGAAACACCATATATTTT. Protein: CASSGGNTIYF.

Details on this clone: Other DNA sequences in the sample encode the same CDR3. V and J are TRBV5-4 and TRBJ1-5, with D possibly being TRBD1 (5 bases). Germline-derived CDR1 and CDR2 are SGHNT and YYREEE (reference sequence). The V end was cut by 1 base, the J end by 2 bases, with 7 bases between. CDR3 length: 14 amino acids. The CDR3 DNA reads as TGTGCCAGCAGCTTGCAGGGACGCAATCAGCCCCAGCATTTT. Its translation: CASSLQGRNQPQHF.

CDR3 in amino acids: CASRNGRFPYNEQFF. Here the CDR3 DNA reads TGTGCCAGCAGGAACGGACGTTTCCCCTACAATGAGCAGTTCTTC. The V call is TRBV11-2, the J call TRBJ2-1, with D hard to call. The CDR3 has 15 amino acids. Germline V gene lookup returns CDR1 SGHAT and CDR2 FQNNGV. V lost 6 bases and J lost 2, with 14 bases in between.

V gene TRBV9 combines with J gene TRBJ2-7; D is undetermined. The CDR3 length is 14 residues. Deletions cut 2 bases from V and 0 bases from J, with 9 bases between. Germline V gene lookup returns CDR1 SGDLS and CDR2 YYNGEE. This CDR3 is CASSVGPSSYEQYV. The CDR3 DNA reads TGTGCCAGCAGCGTGGGTCCTTCCTCCTACGAGCAGTACGTC.

CDR3 DNA: TGTGCCAGCAGCTTAGCGGGCGGGGGCGGGAATGAGCAGTTCTTC. Residues: CASSLAGGGGNEQFF. V is TRBV7-2 and J is TRBJ2-1; TRBD2 might be the D (7 bases). The CDR3 length is 15 residues. The ends were cut back, 0 bases at V and 7 bases at J, with 13 bases in the middle. Germline assignment: CDR1 SGHTA and CDR2 FQGNSA.

This clone was counted between two and nine times. The J gene is TRBJ2-3, the V gene TRBV5-4, with 7 bases lining up with TRBD2. In germline, CDR1 is SGHNT, CDR2 YYREEE (reference sequence). V shed 3 bases and J 0 bases; nucleotides not matched to a gene: 7. This CDR3 contains 16 residues. CDR3 nucleotides: TGTGCCAGCAGCTCGGAACTAGCGATGAGCACAGATACGCAGTATTTT. As protein: CASSSELAMSTDTQYF.

The gene calls are TRBV7-8 and TRBJ2-3; D not resolved. The CDR3 sequence is 14 residues long. V dropped 3 bases and J dropped 3 bases, with 10 bases sitting between them. Germline-derived CDR1 and CDR2 are SGHVS and FQNEAQ. CDR3 sequence (DNA): TGTGCCAGCAGCTTTGGTTCTGGAACAGATACGCAGTATTTT. This translates into CASSFGSGTDTQYF.

This clone has just a few counts. The V call is TRBV21-1, the J call TRBJ1-2; no check of the table's D call, TRBD1, against the DNA was made. TRBV21-1 is a pseudogene segment. The CDR3 loop spans 21 amino acids. The CDR3 spells CASSKEADRKQIAPRHIGYTF. CDR3 nucleotide sequence: TGTGCCAGCAGCAAAGAGGCAGACAGGAAGCAGATCGCGCCTCGCCACATTGGCTACACCTTC.

This clone has a handful of counts. The CDR3 is CSVELMAGGPNEQFF. The CDR3 DNA sequence: TGCAGCGTTGAATTGATGGCGGGAGGGCCCAATGAGCAGTTCTTC. The chain combines TRBV29-1 with TRBJ2-1; 9 bases match TRBD2. V lost 2 bases to trimming and J lost 6 bases; unmatched junction nucleotides: 8. The CDR3 is 15 amino acids. Per germline, CDR1 SQVTM and CDR2 ANQGSEA.

This rearrangement joins TRBV7-2 to TRBJ2-7, with unresolved D. CDR1 and CDR2 (germline): SGHTA, FQGNSA. V was cut by 5 bases and J by 4 bases, with 6 bases left in between. The CDR3 totals 11 residues. The CDR3 DNA reads as TGTGCCAGCAGCGCAAAATACGAGCAGTACTTC. This translates into CASSAKYEQYF. The full variable domain, with the rest looked up from reference TRBV7-2 and TRBJ2-7, is GAGVSQSPSNKVTEKGKDVELRCDPISGHTALYWYRQSLGQGLEFLIYFQGNSAPDKSGLPSDRFSAERTGGSVSTLTIQRTQQEDSAVYLCASSAKYEQYFGPGTRLTVT.